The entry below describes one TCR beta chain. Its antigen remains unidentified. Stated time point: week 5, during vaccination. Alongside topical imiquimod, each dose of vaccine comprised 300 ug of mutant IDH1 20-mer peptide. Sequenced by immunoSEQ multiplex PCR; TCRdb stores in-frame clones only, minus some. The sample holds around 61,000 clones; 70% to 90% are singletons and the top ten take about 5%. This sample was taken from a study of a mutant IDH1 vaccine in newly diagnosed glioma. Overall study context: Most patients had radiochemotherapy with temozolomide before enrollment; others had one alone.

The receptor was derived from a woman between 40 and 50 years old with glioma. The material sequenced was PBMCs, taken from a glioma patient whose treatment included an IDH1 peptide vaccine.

The CDR3 DNA reads as TGTGCCAGTAGTAGACAGCCCTCCTACGAGCAGTACTTC. It encodes CASSRQPSYEQYF. The chain links TRBV19 to TRBJ2-7; weak D call: TRBD1 (5 bases). Germline CDR1 is LNHDA and CDR2 is SQIVND (reference sequence). V dropped 4 bases and J dropped 0 bases, with 7 bases sitting between them. The CDR3 spans 13 residues.